This TCR beta chain was identified in a study of blood T cell repertoires in COVID-19. Study background: COVID-19 samples, acute and convalescent, were from the United States, Italy and Spain.

The study recruited people aged roughly 18 to 100 years across approximately 24 US areas. Donors were grouped by their self-reported clinical history. Two negative PCRs, clearance, or symptom resolution characterized the recovered Cohort 3 donors. The assay was immunoSEQ multiplex PCR, and TCRdb's table has in-frame clones only and misses some. The table includes about 220,000 clones, under 90% detected once. V was trimmed by 3 bases and J by 1 base, leaving 15 bases between them. The CDR3 is 16 residues long. Germline CDR1 reads SGHVS; CDR2 reads FNYEAQ. Sequenced: PBMCs or T cells enriched from blood (not recorded which). The J gene is TRBJ1-1, the V gene TRBV7-6; D might be TRBD1 (5 bases). The clonotype originates from a woman aged 55 to 70 who had recovered from COVID-19. CDR3 sequence: CASSLLSGLANTEAFF. The CDR3 nucleotides read TGTGCCAGCAGCTTGTTATCAGGGCTGGCGAACACTGAAGCTTTCTTT.